This TCR beta chain is drawn from a study of blood T cells in healthy people across ages. Overall study: With template switching, about one barcoded beta molecule was captured per two T cells.

PCR was performed a second time for about 7 to 11 cycles using a sample-barcoded 5' primer and a J-beta primer mix. TCRdb reanalysed the 5' RACE reads using MiXCR and keeps one entry per CDR3 protein. The sample has fewer than 700,000 distinct CDR3 sequences, around two fifths seen once. Looked up from germline, CDR1 is DFQATT and CDR2 is SNEGSKA (reference sequence). The CDR3 is 15 amino acids. This clonotype turned up a few times. The sequenced material came from blood. This TCR was sampled from a man at least 80 years old in good health. The chain uses TRBV20-1 and TRBJ2-1; D is unclear. The DNA end lines up better with TRBJ2-7; the J call may be wrong. The CDR3 loop is CSARVGESSYNEQYF. CDR3 in DNA: TGCAGTGCTAGAGTTGGCGAGAGCTCCTACAATGAGCAGTACTTC.